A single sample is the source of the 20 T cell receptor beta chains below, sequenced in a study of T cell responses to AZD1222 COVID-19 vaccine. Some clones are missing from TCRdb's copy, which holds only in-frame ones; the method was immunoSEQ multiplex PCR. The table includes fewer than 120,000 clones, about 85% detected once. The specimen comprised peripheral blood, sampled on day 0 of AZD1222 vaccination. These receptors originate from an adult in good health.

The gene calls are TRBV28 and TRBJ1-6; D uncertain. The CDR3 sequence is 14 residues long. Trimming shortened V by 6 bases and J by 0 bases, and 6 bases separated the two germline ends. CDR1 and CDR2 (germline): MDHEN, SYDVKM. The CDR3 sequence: CASSGNSYNSPLHF. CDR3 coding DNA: TGTGCCAGCAGCGGGAACTCCTATAATTCACCCCTCCACTTT.

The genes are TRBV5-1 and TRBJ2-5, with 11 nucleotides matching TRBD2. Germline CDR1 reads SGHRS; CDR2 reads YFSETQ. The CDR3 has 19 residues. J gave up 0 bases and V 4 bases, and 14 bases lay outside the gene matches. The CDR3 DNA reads TGCGCCAGCAGCCCAGCCCCCACTAGCGGGAGAGTGTACCAAGAGACCCAGTACTTC. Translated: CASSPAPTSGRVYQETQYF.

CDR3 in amino acids: CASSSADPWNEQFF. CDR3 DNA sequence: TGTGCCAGCAGCTCCGCCGATCCGTGGAATGAGCAGTTCTTC. The genes are TRBV9 and TRBJ2-1; D not resolved. The CDR3 length is 14 residues. Between the trimmed V and J ends, which lost 4 bases and 7 bases, there was a span of 15 bases. CDR1 and CDR2 (germline): SGDLS, YYNGEE.

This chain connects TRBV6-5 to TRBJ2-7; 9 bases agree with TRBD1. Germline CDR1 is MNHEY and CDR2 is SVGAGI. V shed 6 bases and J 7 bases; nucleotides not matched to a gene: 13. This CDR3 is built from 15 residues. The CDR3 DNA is TGTGCCAGCAGAGTCCTCGGGACAGGGTCGAGAGAGCAGTACTTC. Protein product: CASRVLGTGSREQYF.

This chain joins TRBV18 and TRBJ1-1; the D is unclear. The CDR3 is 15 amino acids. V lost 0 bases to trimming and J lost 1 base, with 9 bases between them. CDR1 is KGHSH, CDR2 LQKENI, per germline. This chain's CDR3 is CASSPPEGGNTEAFF. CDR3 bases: TGTGCCAGCTCACCACCGGAGGGAGGGAACACTGAAGCTTTCTTT.

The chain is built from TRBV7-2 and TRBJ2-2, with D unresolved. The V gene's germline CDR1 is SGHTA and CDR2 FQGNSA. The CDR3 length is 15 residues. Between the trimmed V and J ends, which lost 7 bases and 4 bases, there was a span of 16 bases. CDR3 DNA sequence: TGTGCCAGCACCCTAGGAGTTACCGGCACCGGGGAGCTGTTTTTT. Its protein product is CASTLGVTGTGELFF.

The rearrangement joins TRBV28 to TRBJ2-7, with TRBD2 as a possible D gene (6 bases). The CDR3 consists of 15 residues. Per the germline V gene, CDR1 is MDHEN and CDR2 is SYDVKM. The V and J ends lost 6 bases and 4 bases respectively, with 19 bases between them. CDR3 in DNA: TGTGCCAGCAGCCACCGGGGCGCGGGATCGTACGAGCAGTACTTC. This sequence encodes CASSHRGAGSYEQYF.

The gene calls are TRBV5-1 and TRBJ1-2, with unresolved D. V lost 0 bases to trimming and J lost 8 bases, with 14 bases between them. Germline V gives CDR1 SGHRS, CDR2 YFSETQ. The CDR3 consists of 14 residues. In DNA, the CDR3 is TGCGCCAGCAGCTTGGTAGCGGACGGGTCGGGCTACACCTTC. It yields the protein CASSLVADGSGYTF.

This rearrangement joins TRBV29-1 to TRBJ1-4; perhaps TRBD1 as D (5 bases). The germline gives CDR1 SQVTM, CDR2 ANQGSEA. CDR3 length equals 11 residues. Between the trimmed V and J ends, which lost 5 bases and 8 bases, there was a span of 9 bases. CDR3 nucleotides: TGCAGCGTTTGGGACTTCGAAAAACTGTTTTTT. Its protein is CSVWDFEKLFF.

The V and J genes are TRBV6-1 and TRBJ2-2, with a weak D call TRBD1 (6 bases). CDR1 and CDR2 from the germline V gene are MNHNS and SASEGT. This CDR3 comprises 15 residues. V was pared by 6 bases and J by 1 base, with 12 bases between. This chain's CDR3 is CASSQDSRNTGELFF. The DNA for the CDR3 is TGTGCCAGCAGCCAGGACAGCAGGAACACCGGGGAGCTGTTTTTT.

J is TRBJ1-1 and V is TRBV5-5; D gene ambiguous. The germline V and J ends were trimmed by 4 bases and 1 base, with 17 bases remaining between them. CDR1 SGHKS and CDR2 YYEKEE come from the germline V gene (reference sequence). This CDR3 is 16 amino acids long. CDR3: CASSPGGVWKNTEAFF. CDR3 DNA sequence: TGTGCCAGCAGCCCCGGAGGCGTTTGGAAGAACACTGAAGCTTTCTTT.

CDR3 sequence (DNA): TGTGCCAGCAGCTCCAACAGGGGGGAGGGCTACACCTTC. As protein: CASSSNRGEGYTF. The gene calls are TRBV9 and TRBJ1-2; 8 nucleotides line up with TRBD1. CDR1 SGDLS and CDR2 YYNGEE come from the germline V gene. V trimming: 4 bases; J trimming: 8 bases; junction bases outside the gene matches: 7. There are 13 residues in the CDR3.

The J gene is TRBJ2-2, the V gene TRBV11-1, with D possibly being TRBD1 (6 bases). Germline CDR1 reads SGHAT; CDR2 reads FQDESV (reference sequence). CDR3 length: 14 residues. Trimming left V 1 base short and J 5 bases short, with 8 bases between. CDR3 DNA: TGTGCCAGCAGCTTAGACAGGGAGACCGGGGAGCTGTTTTTT. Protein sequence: CASSLDRETGELFF.

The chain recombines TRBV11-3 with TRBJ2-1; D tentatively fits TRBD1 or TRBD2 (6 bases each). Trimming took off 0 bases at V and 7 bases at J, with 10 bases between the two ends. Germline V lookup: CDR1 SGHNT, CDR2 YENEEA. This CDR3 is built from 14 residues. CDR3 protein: CASSLDGGRNEQFF. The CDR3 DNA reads TGTGCCAGCAGCTTAGATGGGGGGCGTAATGAGCAGTTCTTC.

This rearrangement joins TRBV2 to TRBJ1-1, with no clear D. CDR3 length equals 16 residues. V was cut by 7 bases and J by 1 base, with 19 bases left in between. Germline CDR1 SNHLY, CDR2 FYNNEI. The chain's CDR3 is CASKFPKGLGNTEAFF. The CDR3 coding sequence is TGTGCCAGCAAATTCCCTAAGGGATTGGGGAACACTGAAGCTTTCTTT.

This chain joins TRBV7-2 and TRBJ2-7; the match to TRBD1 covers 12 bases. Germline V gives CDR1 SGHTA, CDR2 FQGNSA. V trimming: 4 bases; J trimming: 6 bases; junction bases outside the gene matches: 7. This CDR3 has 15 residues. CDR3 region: CASSSQPGQGAEQYF. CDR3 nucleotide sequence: TGTGCCAGCAGCTCTCAACCGGGACAGGGGGCCGAGCAGTACTTC.

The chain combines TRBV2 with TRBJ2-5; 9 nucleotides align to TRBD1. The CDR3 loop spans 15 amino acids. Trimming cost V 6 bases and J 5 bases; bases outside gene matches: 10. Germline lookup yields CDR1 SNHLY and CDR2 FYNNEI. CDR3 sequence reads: CASRIQTGGGETQYF. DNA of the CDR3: TGTGCCAGCAGAATCCAGACAGGGGGAGGCGAGACCCAGTACTTC.

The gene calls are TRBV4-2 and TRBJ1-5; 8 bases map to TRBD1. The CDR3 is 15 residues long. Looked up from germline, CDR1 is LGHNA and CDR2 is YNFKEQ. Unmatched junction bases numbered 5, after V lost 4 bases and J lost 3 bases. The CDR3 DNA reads TGTGCCAGCAGCCTCCGGACAGGGCCCAATCAGCCCCAGCATTTT. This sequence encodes CASSLRTGPNQPQHF.

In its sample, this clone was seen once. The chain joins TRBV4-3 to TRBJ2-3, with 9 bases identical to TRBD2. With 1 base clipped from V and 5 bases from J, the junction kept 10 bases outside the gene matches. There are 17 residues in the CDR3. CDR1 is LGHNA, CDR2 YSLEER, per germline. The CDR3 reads CASSQASQRGAGDTQYF. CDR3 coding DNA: TGCGCCAGCAGCCAAGCCTCCCAGCGGGGGGCAGGAGATACGCAGTATTTT.

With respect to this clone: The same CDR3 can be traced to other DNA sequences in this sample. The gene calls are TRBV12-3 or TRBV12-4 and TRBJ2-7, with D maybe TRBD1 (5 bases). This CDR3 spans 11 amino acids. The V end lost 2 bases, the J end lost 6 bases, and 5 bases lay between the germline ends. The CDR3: CASSLRGEQYF. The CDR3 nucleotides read TGTGCCAGCAGTTTAAGGGGCGAGCAGTACTTC.